This T cell receptor (beta chain) came from a study of T cell changes during pregnancy in multiple sclerosis. Generated by immunoSEQ multiplex PCR, the TCRdb table keeps only in-frame clones and is missing some. The data contain about 23,000 clones, roughly 84% of them singletons. Here the sequenced sample was CD8+ T cells from peripheral blood mononuclear cells, taken after pregnancy. The clonotype originates from a female donor with multiple sclerosis, enrolled in a pregnancy study.

The CDR3 protein is CASSVGLADYEQYF. For the CDR3, the DNA is TGTGCCAGCAGCGTAGGGCTAGCAGACTACGAGCAGTACTTC. The chain uses TRBV9 and TRBJ2-7; possibly TRBD2 for D (5 bases). The germline CDR1 and CDR2 sequences are SGDLS and YYNGEE. Trimming took off 0 bases at V and 3 bases at J, with 10 bases between the two ends. The CDR3 has 14 amino acids.